This T cell receptor (beta chain) was found in a study of CD8 T cells in cerebrospinal fluid in Alzheimer's disease. TCRdb re-called the 10x single-cell sequencing reads and catalogs CDR3 proteins one per entry, DNA excluded. This table lists 950 to 1,100 distinct CDR3 sequences. The CDR3 consists of 15 residues. The V gene's germline CDR1 is ENHRY and CDR2 SYGVKD. Findings and caveats of the study: Patients with mild cognitive impairment or Alzheimer's disease had a larger top CSF clone percentage than controls. Versus healthy subjects, Alzheimer's patients more often had clones of at least 3%.

By frequency, this clonotype registers medium-sized. Its antigen is unknown. The J gene is TRBJ1-4, the V gene TRBV10-3; no DNA is available, so the TRBD1 call from TCRdb remains unchecked. The sequenced material came from cerebrospinal fluid. The clonotype originates from a human donor in good health. The CDR3 is CAIRPTGGWDEKLFF.